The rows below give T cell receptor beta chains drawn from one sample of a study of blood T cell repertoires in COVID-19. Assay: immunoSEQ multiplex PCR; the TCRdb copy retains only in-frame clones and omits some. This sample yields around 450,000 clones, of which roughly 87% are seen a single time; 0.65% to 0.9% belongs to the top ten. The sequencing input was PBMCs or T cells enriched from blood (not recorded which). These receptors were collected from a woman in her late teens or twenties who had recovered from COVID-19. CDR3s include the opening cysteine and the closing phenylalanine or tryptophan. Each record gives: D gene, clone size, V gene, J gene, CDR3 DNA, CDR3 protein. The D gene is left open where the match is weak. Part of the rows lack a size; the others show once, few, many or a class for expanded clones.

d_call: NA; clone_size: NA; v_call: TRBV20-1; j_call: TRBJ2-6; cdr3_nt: TGCAGTGCTAGTCAGGAAACTTATTTCTCTGGGGCCAACGTCCTGACTTTC; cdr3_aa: CSASQETYFSGANVLTF
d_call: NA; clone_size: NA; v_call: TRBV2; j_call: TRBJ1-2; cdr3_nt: TGTGCCAGCAGGAATGCAGGGGAGGGCTACACCTTC; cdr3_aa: CASRNAGEGYTF
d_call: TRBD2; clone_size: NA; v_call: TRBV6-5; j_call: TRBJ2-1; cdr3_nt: TGTGCCAGCACCCCTAGGACTAGCGGGGACTTCGAGCAGTTCTTC; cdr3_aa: CASTPRTSGDFEQFF
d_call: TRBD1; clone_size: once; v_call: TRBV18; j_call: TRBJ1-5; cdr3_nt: TGTGCCAGCTCACCGACAGGGCGGCAGCCCCAGCATTTT; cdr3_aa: CASSPTGRQPQHF
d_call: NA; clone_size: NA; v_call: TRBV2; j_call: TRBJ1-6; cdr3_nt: TGTGCCGGAACAGGCGATTATAATTCACCCCTCCACTTT; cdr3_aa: CAGTGDYNSPLHF
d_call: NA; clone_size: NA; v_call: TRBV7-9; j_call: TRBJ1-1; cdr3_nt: TGTGCCAGCAGCCAGGGAGGGGCGAGGCGAGCTTTCTTT; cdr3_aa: CASSQGGARRAFF
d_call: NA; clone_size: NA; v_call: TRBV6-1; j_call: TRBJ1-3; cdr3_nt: TGTGCCAGCAGTGAAGTCCCGGTGGGGGCAGTAGGAGACTCTGGAAACACCATATATTTT; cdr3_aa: CASSEVPVGAVGDSGNTIYF
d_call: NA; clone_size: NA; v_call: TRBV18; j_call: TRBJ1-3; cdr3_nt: TGTGCCAGCTCACCACCGGGCAGTGACTCTGGAAACACCATATATTTT; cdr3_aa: CASSPPGSDSGNTIYF
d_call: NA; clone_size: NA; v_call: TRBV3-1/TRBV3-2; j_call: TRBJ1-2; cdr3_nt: TGTGCCAGCAGCCATCGGGGTTTGGAGGCGGGTGGCTACACCTTC; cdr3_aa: CASSHRGLEAGGYTF
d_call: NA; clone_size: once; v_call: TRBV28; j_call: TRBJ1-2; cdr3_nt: TGTGCCAGCAGGTCCCGCAGGGGAAGACTCCCAGGCTACACCTTC; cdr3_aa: CASRSRRGRLPGYTF
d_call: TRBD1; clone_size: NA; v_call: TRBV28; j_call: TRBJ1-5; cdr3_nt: TGTGCCAGCAGTATAGCAGGGGGCGAAGTAAAAAGAAGCAATCAGCCCCAGCATTTT; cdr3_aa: CASSIAGGEVKRSNQPQHF
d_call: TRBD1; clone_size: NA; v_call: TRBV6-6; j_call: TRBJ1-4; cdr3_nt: TGTGCCAGCACCCCGACAGGGCATGGAACTAATGAAAAACTGTTTTTT; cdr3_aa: CASTPTGHGTNEKLFF
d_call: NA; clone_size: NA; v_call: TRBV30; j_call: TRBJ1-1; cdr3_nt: TGTGCCTGGAGTAAGGACAGCCCCCGGGGAACTGAAGCTTTCTTT; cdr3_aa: CAWSKDSPRGTEAFF
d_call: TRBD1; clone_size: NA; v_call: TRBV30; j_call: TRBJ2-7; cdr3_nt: TGTGCCTGGAGCACAGGGACAGGATCCTACGAGCAGTACTTC; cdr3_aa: CAWSTGTGSYEQYF
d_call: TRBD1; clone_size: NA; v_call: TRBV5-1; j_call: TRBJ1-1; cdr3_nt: TGCGCCAGCAGCTCCCTCAAACAGGGGAGCAACACTGAAGCTTTCTTT; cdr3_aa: CASSSLKQGSNTEAFF
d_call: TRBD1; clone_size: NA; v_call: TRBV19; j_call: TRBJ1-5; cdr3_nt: TGTGCCAGTAGTATAGACGGGACAGGGGCTAATCAGCCCCAGCATTTT; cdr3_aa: CASSIDGTGANQPQHF
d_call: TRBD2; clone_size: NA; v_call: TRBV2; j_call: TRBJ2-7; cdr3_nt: TGTGCCAGCAGGGCGGGGGGGGGCGAATCGTACTTC; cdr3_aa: CASRAGGGESYF
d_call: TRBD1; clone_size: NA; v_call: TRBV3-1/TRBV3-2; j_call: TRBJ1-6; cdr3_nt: TGTGCCAGCAGCGTAGACAGGGTGGGCGATTCACCCCTCCACTTT; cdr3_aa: CASSVDRVGDSPLHF
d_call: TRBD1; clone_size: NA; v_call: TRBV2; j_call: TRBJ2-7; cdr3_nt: TGTGCCAGCAGCGAGGACAGGGGTTCCTACGAGCAGTACTTC; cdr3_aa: CASSEDRGSYEQYF
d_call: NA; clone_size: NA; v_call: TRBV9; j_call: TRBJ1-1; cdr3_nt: TGTGCCAGCAGCGTCGACAGGAACACTGAAGCTTTCTTT; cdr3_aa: CASSVDRNTEAFF
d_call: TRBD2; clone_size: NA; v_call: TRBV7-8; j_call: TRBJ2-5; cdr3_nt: TGTGCCAGCAGCCCGAGGAGGGCCTCGGGAGGAGAGACCCAGTACTTC; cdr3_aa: CASSPRRASGGETQYF
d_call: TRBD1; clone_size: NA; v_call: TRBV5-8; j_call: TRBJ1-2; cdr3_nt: TGTGCCAGCAACCGGCGGGACAGTTGGGGCTACACCTTC; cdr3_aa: CASNRRDSWGYTF
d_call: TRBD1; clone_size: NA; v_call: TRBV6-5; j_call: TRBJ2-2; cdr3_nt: TGTGCCAGCAGTTACCTAGGGGGCCGAAACACCGGGGAGCTGTTTTTT; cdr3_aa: CASSYLGGRNTGELFF
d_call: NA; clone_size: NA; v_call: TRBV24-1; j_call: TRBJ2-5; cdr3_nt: TGTGCCACCAGCCAGAGACAGCCCTACCAAGAGACCCAGTACTTC; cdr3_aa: CATSQRQPYQETQYF
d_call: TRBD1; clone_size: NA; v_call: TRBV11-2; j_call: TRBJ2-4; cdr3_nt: TGTGCCAGCAGCTTAGGACAGGGGGCAGCCAAAAACATTCAGTACTTC; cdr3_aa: CASSLGQGAAKNIQYF
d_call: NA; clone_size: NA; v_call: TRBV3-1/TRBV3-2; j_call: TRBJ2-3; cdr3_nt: TGTGCCAGCAGCCAAGCCCTCCCGGGACTTAGCACAGATACGCAGTATTTT; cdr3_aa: CASSQALPGLSTDTQYF
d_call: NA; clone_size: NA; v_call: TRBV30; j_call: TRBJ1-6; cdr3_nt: TGTGCCTGGAACAGTGGATATAATTCACCCCTCCACTTT; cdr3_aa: CAWNSGYNSPLHF
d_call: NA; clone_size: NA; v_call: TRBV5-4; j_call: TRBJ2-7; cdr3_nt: TGTGCCAGCAGTTTGGGGGGCCATACCTACGAGCAGTACTTC; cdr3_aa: CASSLGGHTYEQYF
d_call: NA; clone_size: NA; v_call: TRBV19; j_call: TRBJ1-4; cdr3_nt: TGTGCCAGTAGTCCGCACCGAGTGAATGAAAAACTGTTTTTT; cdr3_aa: CASSPHRVNEKLFF
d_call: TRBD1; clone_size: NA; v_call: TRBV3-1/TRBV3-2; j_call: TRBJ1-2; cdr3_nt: TGTGCCAGCAGCCACCGGACAGGGGATGGCTACACCTTC; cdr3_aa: CASSHRTGDGYTF
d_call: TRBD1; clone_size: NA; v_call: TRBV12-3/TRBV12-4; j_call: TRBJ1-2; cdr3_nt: TGTGCCAGCAGCCAAGACAGGGCGGACTACACCTTC; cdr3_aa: CASSQDRADYTF
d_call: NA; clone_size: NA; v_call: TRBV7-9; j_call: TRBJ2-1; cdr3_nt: TGTGCCAGCAGCTTAGATTTCTCTGACAATGAGCAGTTCTTC; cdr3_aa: CASSLDFSDNEQFF
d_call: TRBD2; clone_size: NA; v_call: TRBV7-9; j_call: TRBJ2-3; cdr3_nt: TGTGCCAGCAGCTCCCCCGGGGGGGAGGATACGCAGTATTTT; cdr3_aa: CASSSPGGEDTQYF
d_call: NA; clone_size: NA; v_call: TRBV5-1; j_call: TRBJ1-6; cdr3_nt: TGCGCCAGCAGCTTGGACGGGGGGTTCCCCCTCCACTTT; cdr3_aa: CASSLDGGFPLHF
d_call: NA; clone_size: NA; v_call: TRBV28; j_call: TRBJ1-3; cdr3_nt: TGTGCCAGCAGTTTAGTGGCCAACTCTGGAAACACCATATATTTT; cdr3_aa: CASSLVANSGNTIYF
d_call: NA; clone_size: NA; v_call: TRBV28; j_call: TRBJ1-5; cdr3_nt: TGTGCCAGCTCCCCGGGGGGGGGAGGGTACGACAGCAATCAGCCCCAGCATTTT; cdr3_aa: CASSPGGGGYDSNQPQHF
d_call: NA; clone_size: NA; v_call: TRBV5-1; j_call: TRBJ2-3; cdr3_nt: TGCGCCAGCAGCTTGGGGGGCCGGATCTCAGATACGCAGTATTTT; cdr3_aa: CASSLGGRISDTQYF
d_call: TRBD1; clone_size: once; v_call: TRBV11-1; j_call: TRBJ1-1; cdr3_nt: TGTGCCAGCAGCCCTGGACAGGGAGGCACTGAAGCTTTCTTT; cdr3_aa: CASSPGQGGTEAFF
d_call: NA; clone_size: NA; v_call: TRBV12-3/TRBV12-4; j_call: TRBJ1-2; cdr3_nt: TGTGCCAGCAGTCTACAAGGAGAGGGCTACACCTTC; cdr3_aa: CASSLQGEGYTF
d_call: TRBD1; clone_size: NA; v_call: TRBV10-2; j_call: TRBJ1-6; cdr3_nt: TGCGCCAGCAGTGGACAGGGGTATTCACCCCTCCACTTT; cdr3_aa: CASSGQGYSPLHF